This T cell receptor (beta chain) appears in the sequencing data of a study of blood T cell repertoires in COVID-19. About the research overall: Both acute and convalescent COVID-19 samples were obtained from the United States, Italy and Spain. Sources were T cells, B-cell-depleted T cells, or PBMCs; the material itself was cDNA or gDNA.

Looked up from germline, CDR1 is SNHLY and CDR2 is FYNNEI. This CDR3 is 19 amino acids long. V gave up 8 bases and J gave up 1 base; unmatched junction bases: 18. As processed by the authors: It was from reference gene primer amplification that nucleated cell counts were estimated. The data were produced by immunoSEQ multiplex PCR, yet TCRdb's version contains in-frame clones alone and is incomplete. That table gives V, J and clone size, and the DNA gave D and trimming. The table has under 200,000 clones, approximately 86% seen once. The TCR originated in a woman older than 75 with acute or convalescent COVID-19. Sequencing was performed on peripheral blood. V gene TRBV2 combines with J gene TRBJ2-3; 10 nucleotides match TRBD2. The CDR3 sequence: CASGGSPSGGPGGTDTQYF. The CDR3 nucleotides read TGTGCCAGCGGGGGGTCGCCTAGCGGGGGCCCGGGAGGCACAGATACGCAGTATTTT.